Presented here are 4 T cell receptor beta chains from one specimen sequenced in a study of CD8+CD57+ T cells in acquired aplastic anemia. CD8+CD57+ cell expansion, shown by flow cytometry, had occurred in the patients selected for sequencing. TCR beta VDJ and CDR3 profiling used genomic DNA as template. From the reads, TCRdb called clonotypes with MiXCR, one entry per CDR3 protein. Seen here are about 180,000 distinct CDR3 sequences, 45% to 60% observed once, and the top ten hold over 10%. The specimen was sorted CD4+, CD8+, or CD8+CD57+ T cells (not recorded which) from PBMCs. All receptors derive from a human donor with aplastic anemia.

The V and J genes are TRBV10-3 and TRBJ2-5; unclear D gene. Trimming removed 4 bases at V and 3 bases at J, with 12 bases between. From germline, CDR1 is ENHRY and CDR2 SYGVKD. The CDR3 length is 14 residues. CDR3: CAISGTGEEETQYF. The CDR3 DNA reads as TGTGCCATCAGTGGGACGGGCGAGGAAGAGACCCAGTACTTC.

The chain combines TRBV29-1 with TRBJ2-3; no clear D. The germline CDR1 and CDR2 sequences are SQVTM and ANQGSEA. The germline V and J ends were trimmed by 7 bases and 4 bases, with 12 bases remaining between them. The CDR3 contains 12 residues. The CDR3 DNA sequence: TGCAGCGCCGCACACAGACCAGATACGCAGTATTTT. It translates to CSAAHRPDTQYF.

This clonotype came up many times. This chain connects TRBV5-6 to TRBJ1-2, with D uncertain. Germline loops: CDR1 SGHDT, CDR2 YYEEEE. The CDR3 is made up of 14 amino acids. Trimming took off 2 bases at V and 4 bases at J, with 12 bases between the two ends. CDR3: CASSFPNTGYGYTF. As DNA, the CDR3 is TGTGCCAGCAGCTTCCCAAACACGGGCTATGGCTACACCTTC.

The rearrangement joins TRBV2 to TRBJ2-7, with TRBD2 matching 10 bases. The CDR3 is 14 amino acids. Germline CDR1 is SNHLY and CDR2 is FYNNEI. With 7 bases clipped from V and 3 bases from J, the junction kept 6 bases outside the gene matches. The CDR3 DNA sequence: TGTGCCAGCACGCTAGCGGGGGCCGTCTACGAGCAGTACTTC. Amino acid sequence: CASTLAGAVYEQYF.